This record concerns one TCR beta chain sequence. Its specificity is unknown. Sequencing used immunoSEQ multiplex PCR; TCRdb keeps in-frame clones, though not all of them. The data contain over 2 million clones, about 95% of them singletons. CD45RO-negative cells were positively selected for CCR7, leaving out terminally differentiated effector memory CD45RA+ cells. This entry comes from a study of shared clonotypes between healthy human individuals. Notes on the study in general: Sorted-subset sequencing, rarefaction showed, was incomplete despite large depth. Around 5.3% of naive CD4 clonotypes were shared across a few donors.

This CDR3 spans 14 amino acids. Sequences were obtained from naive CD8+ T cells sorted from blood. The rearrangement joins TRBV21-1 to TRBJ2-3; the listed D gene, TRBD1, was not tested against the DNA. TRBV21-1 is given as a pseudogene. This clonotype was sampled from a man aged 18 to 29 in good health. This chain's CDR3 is CASSKVRGRDTQYF. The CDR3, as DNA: TGTGCCAGCAGCAAAGTGAGGGGGAGAGATACGCAGTATTTT.